The 27 T cell receptor beta chains below come from one sample, sequenced in a study of CD8 T cells in ankylosing spondylitis. Study-level findings and limits: Several highly homologous variants made up a TCR beta motif, and this motif appeared characteristic of ankylosing spondylitis blood.

One entry per CDR3 protein, called by TCRdb with MiXCR from the 5' RACE reads. This sample carries 800,000 to 900,000 distinct CDR3 sequences, 10% to 15% of them seen once, and the ten largest clones take more than 0.5%. The antigens these receptors bind are not known. Sequenced input: blood, either unsorted or a sorted T cell fraction (not recorded which). Receptors originate from a male donor with ankylosing spondylitis.

This clonotype showed up many times. This sequence joins TRBV29-1 and TRBJ2-3; D is uncertain. The germline V gene has CDR1 SQVTM and CDR2 ANQGSEA. The CDR3 is made up of 13 amino acids. Trimming left V 0 bases short and J 3 bases short, with 7 bases between. The CDR3 nucleotides read TGCAGCGTTGAAGATAGTGGGACAGATACGCAGTATTTT. Amino acids: CSVEDSGTDTQYF.

The chain uses TRBV5-6 and TRBJ1-1; no clear D gene. Germline CDR1 is SGHDT and CDR2 is YYEEEE. Between the trimmed V and J ends, which lost 4 bases and 4 bases, there was a span of 11 bases. The CDR3 has 13 residues. The CDR3 DNA reads as TGTGCCAGCAGCCCGCAGGTGGGCACTGAAGCTTTCTTT. Translated: CASSPQVGTEAFF.

This chain links TRBV27 with TRBJ2-7; D could derive from TRBD1 or TRBD2 (5 bases each). The germline V and J ends were trimmed by 8 bases and 2 bases, with 22 bases remaining between them. Germline-derived CDR1 and CDR2 are MNHEY and SMNVEV (reference sequence). The CDR3 consists of 16 residues. The CDR3 coding sequence is TGTGCCAGCGCCGCCTCGGTTGATCGGGGACCCTACGAGCAGTACTTC. Protein product: CASAASVDRGPYEQYF.

The rearrangement uses TRBV5-3 and TRBJ2-7; 8 bases match TRBD2. TRBV5-3 is an ORF, and what it does is uncertain. The CDR3 loop spans 17 amino acids. The ends lost 9 bases at V and 0 bases at J; junction bases unmatched: 17. The CDR3 here is CATREGGIFTSSYEQYF. CDR3 DNA sequence: TGTGCCACTCGGGAGGGTGGCATTTTTACTAGCTCCTACGAGCAGTACTTC.

This clonotype has a single count. The rearrangement joins TRBV2 to TRBJ2-2, with D unclear. The ends were cut back, 1 base at V and 4 bases at J, with 13 bases in the middle. This CDR3 is built from 16 residues. Germline V gene sequence: CDR1 SNHLY, CDR2 FYNNEI. The CDR3 spells CASSEDSALLTGELFF. DNA for the CDR3: TGTGCCAGCAGTGAAGATTCGGCCCTACTCACCGGGGAGCTGTTTTTT. Based on the CDR3 plus reference TRBV2 and TRBJ2-2, the full variable domain is EPEVTQTPSHQVTQMGQEVILRCVPISNHLYFYWYRQILGQKVEFLVSFYNNEISEKSEIFDDQFSVERPDGSNFTLKIRSTKLEDSAMYFCASSEDSALLTGELFFGEGSRLTVL.

This clonotype was seen repeatedly, ten times or more. J is TRBJ1-5 and V is TRBV28; D not certain. Looked up from germline, CDR1 is MDHEN and CDR2 is SYDVKM. The V and J ends lost 5 bases and 7 bases respectively, with 15 bases between them. The CDR3 spans 14 residues. Here the CDR3 DNA reads TGTGCCAGCAGTGTCGACACGAGGAACCAGCCCCAGCATTTT. Translation gives CASSVDTRNQPQHF.

This clonotype occurred a few times. The chain has TRBV20-1 and TRBJ2-5; a possible D gene is TRBD1 (6 bases). V was shortened by 0 bases and J by 5 bases, with 16 bases between the two germline ends. The CDR3 sequence is 15 residues long. CDR1 is DFQATT and CDR2 is SNEGSKA in the germline V gene (reference sequence). The CDR3 reads CSARDSGRGSETQYF. The CDR3 DNA sequence: TGCAGTGCTAGAGATAGTGGCAGGGGATCGGAGACCCAGTACTTC.

V and J are TRBV12-3 or TRBV12-4 and TRBJ1-2; 9 bases are a match to TRBD1. V was pared by 4 bases and J by 8 bases, with 11 bases of the junction left unmatched. CDR3 length: 15 amino acids. The CDR3, as DNA: TGTGCCAGCAGTTCGCTAGTGGGACAGGGAGCCGGCTACACCTTC. This translates into CASSSLVGQGAGYTF.

The CDR3 reads CASSLLQGVFADTQYF. The CDR3, as DNA: TGTGCCAGCAGCTTATTACAGGGTGTGTTTGCAGATACGCAGTATTTT. The rearrangement joins TRBV7-9 to TRBJ2-3; D may be TRBD1 (6 bases). The CDR3 runs to 16 residues. The germline V gene has CDR1 SEHNR and CDR2 FQNEAQ (reference sequence). V dropped 2 bases and J dropped 4 bases, with 16 bases sitting between them.

This clonotype was seen only a few times. The chain has TRBV6-1 and TRBJ1-2, with 9 bases fitting TRBD1. The CDR3 consists of 15 residues. The germline CDR1 and CDR2 sequences are MNHNS and SASEGT. The ends lost 10 bases at V and 0 bases at J; junction bases unmatched: 9. DNA of the CDR3: TGTGCCACACGGGGGACAGGGTTCCCTAACTATGGCTACACCTTC. As protein: CATRGTGFPNYGYTF.

This clonotype was observed a few times. V is TRBV20-1 and J is TRBJ2-3; D may be TRBD2 (6 bases). V lost 2 bases and J 3 bases, leaving 12 bases between the germline ends. CDR1 and CDR2 (germline): DFQATT, SNEGSKA (reference sequence). There are 14 residues in the CDR3. The CDR3 DNA is TGCAGTGCTAGATACGGGAGTGCGACAGATACGCAGTATTTT. This encodes CSARYGSATDTQYF.

This clonotype was detected only a few times. V and J are TRBV12-3 or TRBV12-4 and TRBJ2-7, with 8 bases matching TRBD1. This CDR3 spans 14 amino acids. V lost 4 bases, J lost 3 bases, and 5 bases stayed unmatched. DNA for the CDR3: TGTGCCAGCAGTTCCGGGACAGGAGACTACGAGCAGTACTTC. Its protein product is CASSSGTGDYEQYF.

Ten or more counts support this clonotype. V and J are TRBV20-1 and TRBJ1-6; unclear D gene. The CDR3 length is 15 residues. Germline values: CDR1 DFQATT, CDR2 SNEGSKA (reference sequence). The V gene lost 2 bases and the J gene lost 5 bases, with 13 bases spanning the gap. The CDR3 region is CSARTLREDNSPLHF. CDR3 DNA sequence: TGCAGTGCTAGAACCTTACGGGAGGATAATTCACCCCTCCACTTT.

This clonotype came up a few times. V is TRBV6-1 and J is TRBJ1-4; D is unresolved. The V and J ends lost 5 bases and 5 bases respectively, with 21 bases between them. This CDR3 contains 17 residues. Germline V gene data show CDR1 as MNHNS and CDR2 as SASEGT. This chain's CDR3 is CASSPSRMTGGNEKLFF. DNA for the CDR3: TGTGCCAGCAGTCCGTCACGGATGACGGGTGGGAATGAAAAACTGTTTTTT.

This chain joins TRBV7-2 and TRBJ2-6; D gene unclear. CDR1 is SGHTA and CDR2 is FQGNSA in the germline V gene. The CDR3 extends over 12 amino acids. V lost 6 bases and J lost 12, with 12 bases in between. The CDR3 DNA reads as TGTGCCAGCAGTTACCCTGGAACCGTCCTGACTTTC. As protein: CASSYPGTVLTF.

This clonotype was detected a few times. The chain links TRBV5-1 to TRBJ2-7; TRBD1 might be the D (7 bases). CDR3 length: 15 amino acids. Germline V gene sequence: CDR1 SGHRS, CDR2 YFSETQ. Trimming took 4 bases from V and 5 from J, leaving 19 bases between them. The CDR3 bases are TGCGCCAGCAGCGTGGTCGCGGCCAGGGGGGACGAGCAGTACTTC. It encodes CASSVVAARGDEQYF. Full variable domain (remainder filled in from reference TRBV5-1 and TRBJ2-7): KAGVTQTPRYLIKTRGQQVTLSCSPISGHRSVSWYQQTPGQGLQFLFEYFSETQRNKGNFPGRFSGRQFSNSRSEMNVSTLELGDSALYLCASSVVAARGDEQYFGPGTRLTVT.

The J gene is TRBJ2-7, the V gene TRBV6-5; 10 bases fit TRBD1. Germline assignment: CDR1 MNHEY and CDR2 SVGAGI. The CDR3 extends over 16 amino acids. Germline trimming cut 5 bases from V and 5 bases from J; bases unmatched to any gene: 12. The CDR3 spells CASSPRPGTGVHEQYF. The CDR3 bases are TGTGCCAGCAGTCCTCGACCCGGGACAGGGGTTCACGAGCAGTACTTC.

The chain couples TRBV29-1 to TRBJ2-1; 11 nucleotides agree with TRBD2. J was trimmed by 13 bases and V by 4 bases; bases with no gene match: 9. CDR3 size: 13 residues. CDR1 and CDR2 (germline): SQVTM, ANQGSEA. The DNA for the CDR3 is TGCAGCGTTGGTAAACTAGCGGGAGTTGGTCAGTTCTTC. It encodes CSVGKLAGVGQFF.

The table lists this clonotype with many counts. This chain connects TRBV7-2 to TRBJ1-5; D remains ambiguous. Trimming took off 0 bases at V and 2 bases at J, with 8 bases between the two ends. The CDR3 consists of 15 residues. The germline gives CDR1 SGHTA, CDR2 FQGNSA. The CDR3 is CASSLAPGGNQPQHF. CDR3 bases: TGTGCCAGCAGCTTAGCTCCAGGTGGCAATCAGCCCCAGCATTTT.

In this sample, this clonotype turned up a few times. This chain joins TRBV6-6 and TRBJ2-7, with 8 bases identical to TRBD1. The CDR3 spans 12 residues. The germline gives CDR1 MNHNY, CDR2 SVGAGI (reference sequence). Germline trimming cut 8 bases from V and 3 bases from J; bases unmatched to any gene: 3. The CDR3, as DNA: TGTGCCAGCCGCAGGGGGCTCTACGAGCAGTACTTC. Encoded protein: CASRRGLYEQYF.

The V gene is TRBV20-1, the J gene TRBJ2-5; no reliable D call. CDR1 is DFQATT, CDR2 SNEGSKA, per germline (reference sequence). V was shortened by 0 bases and J by 7 bases, with 12 bases between the two germline ends. This CDR3 region has 13 residues. CDR3 protein: CSAREASYGTQYF. The CDR3 DNA reads TGCAGTGCTAGAGAGGCTAGTTATGGGACCCAGTACTTC.

This clonotype was detected only a few times. The V gene is TRBV5-1, the J gene TRBJ2-3; 9 bases align to TRBD1. V was pared by 0 bases and J by 5 bases, with 7 bases of the junction left unmatched. This CDR3 comprises 16 residues. The germline V gene encodes CDR1 SGHRS and CDR2 YFSETQ. CDR3 DNA: TGCGCCAGCAGCTTGGCCCCGGAGGGACAGGGAGATACGCAGTATTTT. It is translated as CASSLAPEGQGDTQYF.

This clonotype was counted a few times. The rearrangement links TRBV10-3 to TRBJ2-7, with 7 bases matching TRBD1. The CDR3 spans 12 residues. CDR1 and CDR2 (germline): ENHRY, SYGVKD. The junction had 6 bases not matched to a gene; V was cut back by 10 bases and J by 3 bases. CDR3 bases: TGTGCCACCCGACAGGGTAGCTACGAGCAGTACTTC. Encoded protein: CATRQGSYEQYF.

V is TRBV6-2 or TRBV6-3 and J is TRBJ2-5; tentative D call: TRBD2 (6 bases). This CDR3 comprises 15 residues. Germline CDR1 and CDR2: MNHEY and SVGEGT. V lost 5 bases to trimming and J lost 3 bases, with 16 bases between them. The CDR3 is CASSVRGSKEETQYF. CDR3 nucleotide sequence: TGTGCCAGCAGTGTCCGGGGGAGCAAAGAAGAGACCCAGTACTTC.

This clonotype has more than one count but fewer than ten. V is TRBV20-1 and J is TRBJ1-1, with TRBD1 matching over 7 bases. This CDR3 is 16 amino acids long. The junction had 13 bases not matched to a gene; V was cut back by 6 bases and J by 0 bases. Looked up from germline, CDR1 is DFQATT and CDR2 is SNEGSKA (reference sequence). This CDR3 reads CSAGYTGEGVNTEAFF. The CDR3 nucleotides are TGCAGTGCCGGATATACAGGGGAAGGTGTGAACACTGAAGCTTTCTTT.

This clonotype was seen more than once but under ten times. The gene calls are TRBV11-3 and TRBJ2-2; perhaps D is TRBD1 or TRBD2 (5 bases each). The V gene's germline CDR1 is SGHNT and CDR2 YENEEA. CDR3 size: 14 residues. Trimming took off 0 bases at V and 5 bases at J, with 7 bases between the two ends. The CDR3 spells CASSLDGGTGELFF. The CDR3 DNA follows: TGTGCCAGCAGCTTAGATGGGGGAACCGGGGAGCTGTTTTTT.

J is TRBJ2-3 and V is TRBV29-1; D perhaps matches TRBD1 (6 bases). CDR1 SQVTM and CDR2 ANQGSEA come from the germline V gene. CDR3 size: 14 residues. The ends were cut back, 7 bases at V and 5 bases at J, with 19 bases in the middle. The CDR3 loop reads CSAGADKTGDTQYF. DNA of the CDR3: TGCAGCGCCGGGGCAGATAAGACAGGAGATACGCAGTATTTT.